Listed below are T cell receptor beta chains from one sample, sequenced in a study of read filtering for tumor transcriptome and immune sequencing. Each CDR3 protein gets one entry after TCRdb re-called the reads with MiXCR. The sample consists of 100,000 to 150,000 distinct CDR3 sequences, about 13% of them appearing once. The specimen was a population of CD138-negative cells sorted from bone marrow. These receptors all come from a donor at least 40 years old with multiple myeloma. Each CDR3 is given with its conserved first and last residue. Each record gives: clone size, J gene, V gene, D gene, CDR3 protein, CDR3 DNA. A D gene is named only where the DNA matches it firmly. Rows may omit the clone size; those that give it use once, few, many or a size class.

abundance: many
j_gene: TRBJ2-7
v_gene: TRBV30
d_gene: TRBD1
CDR3aa: CAWSALQGGEQYF
CDR3nt: TGTGCCTGGAGTGCTTTACAGGGGGGCGAGCAGTACTTC

abundance: many
j_gene: TRBJ2-5
v_gene: TRBV29-1
d_gene: TRBD2
CDR3aa: CSVWTSGRFQETQYF
CDR3nt: TGCAGCGTTTGGACTAGCGGAAGATTCCAAGAGACCCAGTACTTC

abundance: many
j_gene: TRBJ2-5
v_gene: TRBV27
d_gene: .
CDR3aa: CASRYGGSETQYF
CDR3nt: TGTGCCAGCAGATACGGAGGGTCGGAGACCCAGTACTTC

abundance: many
j_gene: TRBJ1-1
v_gene: TRBV10-1
d_gene: .
CDR3aa: CASSAKVGSGQNTEAFF
CDR3nt: TGCGCCAGCAGTGCGAAAGTGGGGTCGGGGCAGAACACTGAAGCTTTCTTT

abundance: many
j_gene: TRBJ1-1
v_gene: TRBV30
d_gene: .
CDR3aa: CAWSVFDQTEAFF
CDR3nt: TGTGCCTGGAGTGTCTTTGATCAGACGGAAGCTTTCTTT

abundance: .
j_gene: TRBJ2-1
v_gene: TRBV21-1
d_gene: .
CDR3aa: CASSIATGPAGLPYNEQFF
CDR3nt: TGTGCCAGCAGCATCGCGACAGGACCTGCGGGACTACCCTACAATGAGCAGTTCTTC

abundance: many
j_gene: TRBJ2-7
v_gene: TRBV20-1
d_gene: TRBD2
CDR3aa: CSARDQGLAINEQYF
CDR3nt: TGCAGTGCTAGAGATCAGGGACTAGCGATTAACGAGCAGTACTTC

abundance: many
j_gene: TRBJ2-5
v_gene: TRBV25-1
d_gene: .
CDR3aa: CASSSSGETQYF
CDR3nt: TGTGCCAGCAGCTCCTCTGGAGAGACCCAGTACTTC

abundance: many
j_gene: TRBJ2-1
v_gene: TRBV15
d_gene: .
CDR3aa: CATSRDAVLRLGFYNEQFF
CDR3nt: TGTGCCACCAGCAGAGATGCAGTTCTAAGGCTAGGGTTTTACAATGAGCAGTTCTTC

abundance: many
j_gene: TRBJ2-1
v_gene: TRBV20-1
d_gene: TRBD1
CDR3aa: CSARSGTGDLDEQFF
CDR3nt: TGCAGTGCTCGCTCCGGGACAGGGGACTTGGATGAGCAGTTCTTC

abundance: many
j_gene: TRBJ2-1
v_gene: TRBV7-8
d_gene: .
CDR3aa: CASSLASLAYYNEQFF
CDR3nt: TGTGCCAGCAGCTTAGCCTCGCTAGCGTACTACAATGAGCAGTTCTTC

abundance: many
j_gene: TRBJ2-7
v_gene: TRBV14
d_gene: .
CDR3aa: CASSQDLADRSYEQYF
CDR3nt: TGTGCCAGCAGCCAAGACTTGGCGGACCGCTCCTACGAGCAGTACTTC

abundance: many
j_gene: TRBJ2-1
v_gene: TRBV5-6
d_gene: .
CDR3aa: CASSWTAGNEQFF
CDR3nt: TGTGCCAGCAGCTGGACCGCTGGTAATGAGCAGTTCTTC

abundance: many
j_gene: TRBJ2-1
v_gene: TRBV7-9
d_gene: TRBD2
CDR3aa: CASSPPGLAGDGEQFF
CDR3nt: TGTGCCAGCAGCCCGCCGGGACTAGCGGGAGATGGGGAGCAGTTCTTC

abundance: many
j_gene: TRBJ2-1
v_gene: TRBV29-1
d_gene: TRBD2
CDR3aa: CSVEGRSGRGNEQFF
CDR3nt: TGCAGCGTTGAAGGTCGGAGCGGGAGGGGCAATGAGCAGTTCTTC

abundance: few
j_gene: TRBJ2-7
v_gene: TRBV6-5
d_gene: TRBD2
CDR3aa: CASSGRTSGIAEQYF
CDR3nt: TGTGCCAGCAGTGGGAGGACTAGCGGGATCGCCGAGCAGTACTTC

abundance: many
j_gene: TRBJ1-5
v_gene: TRBV6-1
d_gene: .
CDR3aa: CASSEAVNSNQPQHF
CDR3nt: TGTGCCAGCAGTGAGGCGGTAAATAGCAATCAGCCCCAGCATTTT

abundance: few
j_gene: TRBJ1-5
v_gene: TRBV20-1
d_gene: .
CDR3aa: CSAASTGNRQPQHF
CDR3nt: TGCAGTGCTGCTTCAACAGGGAATCGGCAGCCCCAGCATTTT

abundance: many
j_gene: TRBJ1-5
v_gene: TRBV19
d_gene: .
CDR3aa: CASSRNNQPQHF
CDR3nt: TGTGCCAGTAGCCGCAACAATCAGCCCCAGCATTTT

abundance: .
j_gene: TRBJ2-2
v_gene: TRBV11-2
d_gene: TRBD2
CDR3aa: CASSLGYGRAIGELLF
CDR3nt: TGTGCCAGCAGCTTAGGTTACGGGAGGGCCATCGGGGAGCTGCTTTTT

abundance: many
j_gene: TRBJ2-7
v_gene: TRBV5-4
d_gene: .
CDR3aa: CASSFQGNQEQYF
CDR3nt: TGTGCCAGCAGCTTCCAGGGAAATCAAGAGCAGTACTTC

abundance: many
j_gene: TRBJ2-1
v_gene: TRBV11-2
d_gene: .
CDR3aa: CASIQGGKGNEQFF
CDR3nt: TGTGCCAGCATCCAGGGGGGGAAGGGGAATGAGCAGTTCTTC

abundance: many
j_gene: TRBJ2-7
v_gene: TRBV3-1
d_gene: .
CDR3aa: CASSQDGAIGTYEQYF
CDR3nt: TGTGCCAGCAGCCAAGATGGGGCCATCGGTACCTACGAGCAGTACTTC

abundance: many
j_gene: TRBJ1-1
v_gene: TRBV6-1
d_gene: .
CDR3aa: CASSDGETEAFF
CDR3nt: TGTGCCAGCAGTGATGGGGAAACTGAAGCTTTCTTT

abundance: many
j_gene: TRBJ1-4
v_gene: TRBV9
d_gene: TRBD1
CDR3aa: CASSAGQPNEKLFF
CDR3nt: TGTGCCAGCAGCGCGGGACAGCCTAATGAAAAACTGTTTTTT

abundance: .
j_gene: TRBJ2-6
v_gene: TRBV24-1
d_gene: .
CDR3aa: CATSQPTSGANVLTF
CDR3nt: TGTGCCACCAGTCAGCCGACCTCTGGGGCCAACGTCCTGACTTTC

abundance: .
j_gene: TRBJ2-3
v_gene: TRBV20-1
d_gene: TRBD2
CDR3aa: CSATGLAGDTDTQYF
CDR3nt: TGCAGTGCAACGGGACTAGCGGGAGACACAGATACGCAGTATTTT

abundance: many
j_gene: TRBJ2-7
v_gene: TRBV13
d_gene: TRBD2
CDR3aa: CASSYTVRGGSLYEQYF
CDR3nt: TGTGCCAGCAGCTACACGGTTCGGGGCGGGAGTCTCTACGAGCAGTACTTC

abundance: .
j_gene: TRBJ2-3
v_gene: TRBV5-6
d_gene: TRBD2
CDR3aa: CASSLYSGGSGDTQYF
CDR3nt: TGTGCCAGCAGCTTATACTCGGGCGGGAGCGGGGATACGCAGTATTTT

abundance: many
j_gene: TRBJ2-5
v_gene: TRBV5-6
d_gene: TRBD1
CDR3aa: CASSFRGRRETQYF
CDR3nt: TGTGCCAGCAGCTTCAGGGGGCGCCGGGAGACCCAGTACTTC

abundance: many
j_gene: TRBJ2-5
v_gene: TRBV24-1
d_gene: .
CDR3aa: CATSERTPRETQYF
CDR3nt: TGTGCCACCAGTGAAAGGACACCTCGGGAGACCCAGTACTTC

abundance: many
j_gene: TRBJ2-3
v_gene: TRBV7-3
d_gene: .
CDR3aa: CASSHSNGADTQYF
CDR3nt: TGTGCCAGCAGCCACTCGAACGGGGCAGATACGCAGTATTTT

abundance: many
j_gene: TRBJ2-6
v_gene: TRBV6-1
d_gene: .
CDR3aa: CASSSGSRGSGANVLTF
CDR3nt: TGTGCCAGCAGCTCAGGGTCCAGGGGCTCTGGGGCCAACGTCCTGACTTTC

abundance: many
j_gene: TRBJ2-5
v_gene: TRBV5-1
d_gene: .
CDR3aa: CASSLVVLAGQETQYF
CDR3nt: TGCGCCAGCAGCTTGGTTGTTTTGGCAGGGCAAGAGACCCAGTACTTC

abundance: .
j_gene: TRBJ1-1
v_gene: TRBV12-3/TRBV12-4
d_gene: .
CDR3aa: CASSRLRTEAFF
CDR3nt: TGTGCCAGCAGCAGACTCAGGACTGAAGCTTTCTTT

abundance: few
j_gene: TRBJ2-5
v_gene: TRBV13
d_gene: .
CDR3aa: CASSTGTRRGETQYF
CDR3nt: TGTGCCAGCAGCACCGGAACTAGGCGGGGCGAGACCCAGTACTTC

abundance: .
j_gene: TRBJ1-2
v_gene: TRBV7-9
d_gene: .
CDR3aa: CASSSPSIENGYTF
CDR3nt: TGTGCCAGCAGCTCCCCCAGTATCGAGAATGGCTACACCTTC

abundance: .
j_gene: TRBJ2-5
v_gene: TRBV18
d_gene: TRBD1
CDR3aa: CASSPSRDRGQAETQYF
CDR3nt: TGTGCCAGCTCACCTTCTAGGGACAGGGGGCAGGCGGAGACCCAGTACTTC

abundance: few
j_gene: TRBJ1-2
v_gene: TRBV5-4
d_gene: .
CDR3aa: CASSLTYNYGYTF
CDR3nt: TGTGCCAGCAGCTTGACTTACAACTATGGCTACACCTTC

abundance: many
j_gene: TRBJ1-4
v_gene: TRBV6-5
d_gene: .
CDR3aa: CASSYSITGNEKLFF
CDR3nt: TGTGCCAGCAGTTACTCGATAACCGGTAATGAAAAACTGTTTTTT

abundance: .
j_gene: TRBJ2-3
v_gene: TRBV2
d_gene: TRBD2
CDR3aa: CARGTSGRETDTQYF
CDR3nt: TGTGCCAGGGGGACTAGCGGGAGGGAAACAGATACGCAGTATTTT

abundance: many
j_gene: TRBJ2-1
v_gene: TRBV6-1
d_gene: .
CDR3aa: CASLWRDNEQFF
CDR3nt: TGTGCCAGCTTGTGGAGGGACAATGAGCAGTTCTTC

abundance: many
j_gene: TRBJ1-1
v_gene: TRBV14
d_gene: .
CDR3aa: CASSQGAGAYEAFF
CDR3nt: TGTGCCAGCAGCCAAGGGGCAGGGGCTTATGAAGCTTTCTTT

abundance: many
j_gene: TRBJ2-3
v_gene: TRBV12-3/TRBV12-4
d_gene: .
CDR3aa: CASSSGTSTDTQYF
CDR3nt: TGTGCCAGCAGCTCTGGAACTAGCACAGATACGCAGTATTTT

abundance: .
j_gene: TRBJ2-7
v_gene: TRBV14
d_gene: .
CDR3aa: CASSRSPQGFYEQYF
CDR3nt: TGTGCCAGCAGCCGCTCTCCACAGGGCTTCTACGAGCAGTACTTC

abundance: many
j_gene: TRBJ2-5
v_gene: TRBV29-1
d_gene: .
CDR3aa: CSATTSNSQETQYF
CDR3nt: TGCAGCGCCACTACTTCCAACTCTCAGGAGACCCAGTACTTC

abundance: many
j_gene: TRBJ2-3
v_gene: TRBV5-1
d_gene: TRBD2
CDR3aa: CASSLDKGLAGEMVVGTDTQYF
CDR3nt: TGCGCCAGCAGCTTAGACAAAGGACTAGCGGGAGAAATGGTGGTAGGAACAGATACGCAGTATTTT

abundance: many
j_gene: TRBJ2-4
v_gene: TRBV28
d_gene: TRBD2
CDR3aa: CASSFTISGIAKNIQYF
CDR3nt: TGTGCCAGCAGTTTTACCATTAGCGGGATAGCCAAAAACATTCAGTACTTC

abundance: many
j_gene: TRBJ1-2
v_gene: TRBV29-1
d_gene: TRBD1
CDR3aa: CSGGGTGDRGYTF
CDR3nt: TGCAGCGGCGGAGGTACAGGGGATCGCGGCTACACCTTC

abundance: many
j_gene: TRBJ2-1
v_gene: TRBV21-1
d_gene: .
CDR3aa: CASFSRAPYACTYNEQFF
CDR3nt: .

abundance: many
j_gene: TRBJ2-3
v_gene: TRBV7-9
d_gene: TRBD2
CDR3aa: CASSSLAGQTDTQYF
CDR3nt: TGTGCCAGCAGCTCCTTAGCGGGGCAAACAGATACGCAGTATTTT

abundance: .
j_gene: TRBJ2-1
v_gene: TRBV7-9
d_gene: TRBD2
CDR3aa: CASSPGSGSAEQFF
CDR3nt: TGTGCCAGCAGCCCGGGTAGCGGGAGTGCTGAGCAGTTCTTC

abundance: .
j_gene: TRBJ2-7
v_gene: TRBV4-1
d_gene: .
CDR3aa: CASSQDWGPRSSYEQYF
CDR3nt: TGCGCCAGCAGCCAAGATTGGGGACCCAGGAGCTCCTACGAGCAGTACTTC

abundance: many
j_gene: TRBJ2-1
v_gene: TRBV6-1
d_gene: TRBD1
CDR3aa: CASRRDRGSSYNEQFF
CDR3nt: TGTGCCAGCAGGCGGGACAGGGGGAGCTCCTACAATGAGCAGTTCTTC

abundance: many
j_gene: TRBJ2-1
v_gene: TRBV29-1
d_gene: .
CDR3aa: CSVKRGGEQFF
CDR3nt: TGCAGCGTTAAACGTGGGGGTGAGCAGTTCTTC